This TCR beta chain stems from a study of blood T cell repertoires in COVID-19. The overall study: In each case, the material was cDNA or gDNA derived from T cells, B-cell-depleted T cells, or PBMCs.

Clones were read by immunoSEQ multiplex PCR, and TCRdb kept only the in-frame ones, dropping some. The sample has 250,000 or so clones; about nine tenths are singletons. Those enrolled, adults aged roughly 18 to 90 years, came from some 23 US areas. Germline CDR1 MDHEN, CDR2 SYDVKM. Unmatched junction bases numbered 9, after V lost 6 bases and J lost 2 bases. CDR3 length: 15 residues. The sequence derives from a woman in her 30s with acute COVID-19. This sequence joins TRBV28 and TRBJ1-1, with 7 bases that match TRBD1. Source material: PBMCs or T cells enriched from blood (not recorded which). The CDR3 region is CASRWLDRDNTEAFF. The CDR3 DNA is TGTGCCAGCAGGTGGTTAGACAGGGACAACACTGAAGCTTTCTTT.